This record concerns one T cell receptor beta chain sequence. Researchers ran immunoSEQ v3.0 at survey level. Sequencing aimed at about 35,000-55,000 T-cell genomes per sample. Sequencing used immunoSEQ multiplex PCR; TCRdb keeps in-frame clones, though not all of them. The sample holds tens of thousands of clones, 75% to 95% seen once. The CDR3 runs to 16 residues. Germline loops: CDR1 SGHDN, CDR2 FVKESK. V gave up 2 bases and J gave up 3 bases; unmatched junction bases: 7. The sample is drawn from a study of long-term antiretroviral therapy in people with HIV. This chain links TRBV14 with TRBJ2-7, with 10 bases identical to TRBD2. This sequence was found in a woman aged 40 to 50 with HIV. The starting material was unsorted PBMCs, obtained roughly 5 years after starting antiretroviral therapy. The CDR3 region has the DNA TGTGCCAGCAGCCAAACACTAGCGGGGTACGTCTACGAGCAGTACTTC. Its protein product is CASSQTLAGYVYEQYF.